Listed below are T cell receptor beta chains from one sample, sequenced in a study of blood T cell repertoires in COVID-19. The protocol was immunoSEQ multiplex PCR, while the TCRdb copy is restricted to in-frame clones and leaves out a portion. This sample has 120,000 or so clones, with approximately 81% found just once. The sequenced sample consisted of peripheral blood. These receptors were collected from a man aged 40-50 years with active or convalescent COVID-19. The CDR3 runs from the conserved cysteine through the conserved F or W. Each record gives: J gene, V gene, clone size, CDR3 length, CDR3 protein. Clone size is given for some rows only: seen once, a few or many times, or a class if the clone is expanded.

TRBJ2-7	TRBV5-6	.	14	CASSRPLGGREQYF
TRBJ1-1	TRBV10-3	.	13	CAISGQANTEAFF
TRBJ1-2	TRBV28	.	15	CASSFPPQGMRGYTF
TRBJ1-2	TRBV12-3/TRBV12-4	.	11	CASSPGNSYTF
TRBJ2-7	TRBV11-3	.	12	CASRDRSYEQYF
TRBJ2-1	TRBV6-4	.	15	CASSLQREGLNEQFF
TRBJ2-3	TRBV20-1	.	14	CSASTSGMTDTQYF
TRBJ1-5	TRBV7-9	.	13	CASSLASGQPQHF
TRBJ1-2	TRBV30	.	15	CAWRVATGTEYGYTF
TRBJ2-3	TRBV6-1	.	14	CASSEDSSTDTQYF
TRBJ1-3	TRBV4-3	.	16	CASSQELTDPGNTIYF
TRBJ2-5	TRBV18	once	17	CASSPYGQGADQETQYF
TRBJ1-3	TRBV7-8	.	19	CASSLAPKGTQGPRNTIYF
TRBJ2-1	TRBV5-1	once	18	CASSFISSGRIANNEQFF
TRBJ2-1	TRBV11-2	.	18	CASSLDPTLLADYNEQFF
TRBJ2-1	TRBV3-1/TRBV3-2	.	15	CASSQLAGIYNEQFF
TRBJ1-3	TRBV6-1	.	16	CASSEAYLSSGNTIYF
TRBJ1-1	TRBV19	.	14	CASSIQGRDTEAFF
TRBJ2-6	TRBV6-5	.	15	CASSYRSSGANVLTF
TRBJ2-7	TRBV3-1/TRBV3-2	.	12	CASSQVGDEQYF
TRBJ2-5	TRBV7-6	.	16	CASSLASFTGLETQYF
TRBJ2-7	TRBV6-1	few	17	CASSDPTGRFTYYEQYF
TRBJ1-5	TRBV25-1	few	15	CASGPGTDNNQPQHF
TRBJ1-1	TRBV20-1	.	10	CSATGLEAFF
TRBJ2-1	TRBV5-4	few	17	CASSLGSGGPRYNEQFF
TRBJ1-1	TRBV19	once	14	CASSTGRGSPEAFF
TRBJ1-5	TRBV6-1	.	18	CASSEAITYGNRGQPQHF
TRBJ1-1	TRBV3-1/TRBV3-2	.	14	CASSQRDRNTEAFF
TRBJ1-2	TRBV9	.	13	CASSGTGSEGYTF
TRBJ1-1	TRBV29-1	.	13	CSVDPGGYTEAFF
TRBJ1-1	TRBV27	.	14	CASSYTGGNTEAFF
TRBJ1-4	TRBV5-6	.	14	CASSRGTENEKLFF
TRBJ1-2	TRBV7-2	.	14	CASSLVVYSRGYTF
TRBJ2-3	TRBV10-3	.	14	CAISESTSPDTQYF
TRBJ1-5	TRBV28	.	14	CASNGQGSVRPQHF
TRBJ1-2	TRBV7-3	few	17	CASSPTGTDDLNYGYTF
TRBJ1-5	TRBV15	.	14	CATSSQQINQPQHF
TRBJ2-7	TRBV28	.	15	CASSLSGQGTYEQYF
TRBJ2-2	TRBV9	many	14	CASSVKWSGGELFF
TRBJ2-1	TRBV3-1/TRBV3-2	.	15	CASSQDFSSYNEQFF
TRBJ2-3	TRBV7-7	.	15	CASSLGLARTDTQYF
TRBJ2-2	TRBV5-4	.	13	CASSSRETGELFF
TRBJ1-2	TRBV19	.	16	CASSIGWGGNGYGYTF
TRBJ2-2	TRBV28	.	14	CASEVRLDTGELFF
TRBJ1-4	TRBV6-6	.	12	CASSPANEKLFF
TRBJ2-3	TRBV3-1/TRBV3-2	.	15	CASSQEPGRTDTQYF
TRBJ2-1	TRBV27	.	13	CASSLGLAHEQFF
TRBJ1-4	TRBV4-3	.	17	CASSQEAEGAYNEKLFF
TRBJ1-4	TRBV5-1	once	15	CASSLAAGPNEKLFF
TRBJ2-7	TRBV19	.	17	CASSTRLAARNSYEQYF